The rows below give T cell receptor beta chains drawn from one sample of a study of glioma-infiltrating T cells. TCRdb re-called the multiplex PCR reads through MiXCR, storing one row per CDR3 protein. The sample includes under 200,000 distinct CDR3 sequences, more than 30% of them seen just once. Specimen: glioma tissue, nonneoplastic brain tissue, or PBMCs (not recorded which). These receptor sequences come from a human donor with low-grade glioma or glioblastoma, undergoing nonglioma brain surgery, or in good health (not recorded which). The CDR3 runs from the conserved cysteine through the conserved F or W. The order of the fields is CDR3 length, J gene, V gene, D gene, clone size, CDR3 DNA, CDR3 protein. The D gene is left open where the match is weak. Rows may omit the clone size; those that give it use once, few, many or a size class.

length: 17; J: TRBJ2-7; V: TRBV6-2/TRBV6-3; D: TRBD1; size: NA; DNA: TGTGCCAGCAGTTACCGCTCCGGGACAGGGGGAGGATACGAGCAGTACTTC; CDR3: CASSYRSGTGGGYEQYF
length: 13; J: TRBJ2-7; V: TRBV6-2/TRBV6-3; D: NA; size: many; DNA: TGTGCCAGCAGTTTAGGGGCAGTCTACGAGCAGTACTTC; CDR3: CASSLGAVYEQYF
length: 14; J: TRBJ2-5; V: TRBV5-1; D: NA; size: few; DNA: TGCGCCAGCAGCCGGACAGAGGACTTGGGGACCCAGTACTTC; CDR3: CASSRTEDLGTQYF
length: 17; J: TRBJ2-7; V: TRBV18; D: TRBD2; size: NA; DNA: TGTGCCAGCTCACCCGCCTCGGCTAGCGGATACTCCTACGAGCAGTACTTC; CDR3: CASSPASASGYSYEQYF
length: 16; J: TRBJ2-6; V: TRBV6-2/TRBV6-3; D: NA; size: many; DNA: TGTGCCAGCAGTTACGGACGATCGACTGGGGCCAACGTCCTGACTTTC; CDR3: CASSYGRSTGANVLTF
length: 12; J: TRBJ1-5; V: TRBV12-5; D: NA; size: few; DNA: TGTGCTAGTCTCTCGGAAAATCAGCCCCAGCATTTT; CDR3: CASLSENQPQHF
length: 14; J: TRBJ2-3; V: TRBV19; D: NA; size: NA; DNA: TGTGCCAGTAGTATGGCCAGGATCACAGATACGCAGTATTTT; CDR3: CASSMARITDTQYF
length: 16; J: TRBJ2-7; V: TRBV5-1; D: NA; size: NA; DNA: TGCGCCAGCAGCTTCTTAGGGACACCCCGTTCCTACGAGCAGTACTTC; CDR3: CASSFLGTPRSYEQYF
length: 15; J: TRBJ2-4; V: TRBV6-6; D: NA; size: many; DNA: TGTGCCAGCAGTTACTCCGGGGGCGGAGTGAACATTCAGTACTTC; CDR3: CASSYSGGGVNIQYF
length: 15; J: TRBJ2-3; V: TRBV6-2/TRBV6-3; D: NA; size: many; DNA: TGTGCCAGCAGTTACGACCGGACAGGCACAGATACGCAGTATTTT; CDR3: CASSYDRTGTDTQYF
length: 13; J: TRBJ1-4; V: TRBV27; D: TRBD1; size: many; DNA: TGTGCCAGCAGTTACAGGGGCGGGGAAAAACTGTTTTTT; CDR3: CASSYRGGEKLFF
length: 15; J: TRBJ2-1; V: TRBV12-3/TRBV12-4; D: NA; size: many; DNA: TGTGCCAGCGGCCCTAGCGCTTACTCCTACAATGAGCAGTTCTTC; CDR3: CASGPSAYSYNEQFF
length: 17; J: TRBJ2-5; V: TRBV15; D: TRBD1; size: NA; DNA: TGTGCCACAAGCAGGCTGACGGGGACAGCAAGACAAGAGACCCAGTACTTC; CDR3: CATSRLTGTARQETQYF
length: 14; J: TRBJ2-3; V: TRBV29-1; D: NA; size: NA; DNA: TGCAGCACCCGACCGGGCAGCCCCACAGATACGCAGTATTTT; CDR3: CSTRPGSPTDTQYF
length: 14; J: TRBJ2-3; V: TRBV19; D: TRBD1; size: NA; DNA: TGTGCCAGTAGTCCGGGACAGGGCCCAGGTACGCAGTATTTT; CDR3: CASSPGQGPGTQYF
length: 13; J: TRBJ1-5; V: TRBV6-5; D: NA; size: NA; DNA: TGTGCCAGCAGCCACCAGCGAGATAAGCCCCAGCATTTT; CDR3: CASSHQRDKPQHF
length: 17; J: TRBJ2-1; V: TRBV12-3/TRBV12-4; D: TRBD1; size: NA; DNA: TGTGACAGCAGTCCAAGGGACAGGGGGGTCTCCTACAATGAGCAGTTCTTC; CDR3: CDSSPRDRGVSYNEQFF
length: 15; J: TRBJ2-7; V: TRBV20-1; D: TRBD1; size: many; DNA: TGCAGTGCAACCCCAACAGGGGATCCGTCCTACGAGCAGTACTTC; CDR3: CSATPTGDPSYEQYF
length: 16; J: TRBJ2-7; V: TRBV7-9; D: TRBD1; size: few; DNA: TGTGCCAGCAGCCTAAGTTACAGGGGGCGCGCCTACGAGCAGTACTTC; CDR3: CASSLSYRGRAYEQYF
length: 14; J: TRBJ1-3; V: TRBV20-1; D: NA; size: NA; DNA: TGCAATGCTTCCGACTCAGGCTCTGGAAACACCATATATTTT; CDR3: CNASDSGSGNTIYF
length: 17; J: TRBJ2-7; V: TRBV6-2/TRBV6-3; D: TRBD2; size: NA; DNA: TGTGCCAGCATTTATTCCGGGACTAGCGGGGTCTACAATGAGCAGTACTTC; CDR3: CASIYSGTSGVYNEQYF
length: 14; J: TRBJ1-5; V: TRBV12-3/TRBV12-4; D: NA; size: many; DNA: TGTGCCAGCAGTTTATTCGGCCTGGGACAGCCCCAGCATTTT; CDR3: CASSLFGLGQPQHF
length: 13; J: TRBJ1-5; V: TRBV12-3/TRBV12-4; D: TRBD1; size: few; DNA: TGTGCCAGCAGTGGACAGGTTAGTCAGCCCCAGCATTTT; CDR3: CASSGQVSQPQHF
length: 16; J: TRBJ2-3; V: TRBV7-2; D: TRBD2; size: few; DNA: TGTGCCAACAGCCCCCAGGGGACTAGCGGCACAGATACGCAGTATTTT; CDR3: CANSPQGTSGTDTQYF
length: 14; J: TRBJ2-7; V: TRBV3-1; D: NA; size: many; DNA: TGTGCCAGCAGCCAAAACAGTCAGAGCCACGAGCAGTACTTC; CDR3: CASSQNSQSHEQYF
length: 17; J: TRBJ2-1; V: TRBV5-1; D: NA; size: NA; DNA: TGCGCCAGCAGCACAAGCAGGGGACGTAACTCCTACAATGAGCAGTTCTTC; CDR3: CASSTSRGRNSYNEQFF
length: 14; J: TRBJ2-1; V: TRBV3-1; D: NA; size: many; DNA: TGTGCCAGCAGCCAGGTCTCCCGTTACAATGAGCAGTTCTTC; CDR3: CASSQVSRYNEQFF
length: 12; J: TRBJ2-5; V: TRBV7-6; D: NA; size: many; DNA: TGTGCCAGCAGCTTAGGGATGGAGACCCAGTACTTC; CDR3: CASSLGMETQYF
length: 15; J: TRBJ2-1; V: TRBV4-3; D: NA; size: few; DNA: TGCGCCAGCAGCCGGGCCCCAGTAGGCGGAAATGAGCAGTTCTTC; CDR3: CASSRAPVGGNEQFF
length: 14; J: TRBJ2-5; V: TRBV6-1; D: TRBD1; size: few; DNA: TGTGCCAGCAGTCCGGGACAGGGGCGGGAGACCCAGTACTTC; CDR3: CASSPGQGRETQYF
length: 15; J: TRBJ2-7; V: TRBV15; D: NA; size: many; DNA: TGTGCCACCAGCAGAGATGGGGCGACAGTCTACGAGCAGTACTTC; CDR3: CATSRDGATVYEQYF
length: 15; J: TRBJ2-5; V: TRBV3-1; D: TRBD1; size: NA; DNA: TGTGCCAGCAGTGGGGGGGGACAGGGGATGGGGACCCAGTACTTC; CDR3: CASSGGGQGMGTQYF
length: 15; J: TRBJ1-1; V: TRBV12-3/TRBV12-4; D: TRBD1; size: many; DNA: TGTGCCAGCAGTCCCCCAGGGGGCGCGAACACTGAAGCTTTCTTT; CDR3: CASSPPGGANTEAFF
length: 15; J: TRBJ2-3; V: TRBV6-2/TRBV6-3; D: TRBD2; size: many; DNA: TGTGCCAGCAGTCGGACTAGCGCCTCTCCAGATACGCAGTATTTT; CDR3: CASSRTSASPDTQYF
length: 15; J: TRBJ2-7; V: TRBV6-5; D: NA; size: NA; DNA: TGTGCCAGCAGCTCAAACGGCGGAGCATCCTACGAGCAGTACTTC; CDR3: CASSSNGGASYEQYF
length: 14; J: TRBJ2-7; V: TRBV20-1; D: NA; size: many; DNA: TGCAGTGCTACGATGATGGACCAGACCTACGAGCAGTACTTC; CDR3: CSATMMDQTYEQYF
length: 14; J: TRBJ1-1; V: TRBV7-2; D: NA; size: NA; DNA: TGTGCCAGCAGCCCGACTGGGGCGCGGACTGAAGCTTTCTTT; CDR3: CASSPTGARTEAFF
length: 16; J: TRBJ2-7; V: TRBV4-2; D: NA; size: many; DNA: TGTGCCAGCAGCCAAGAACCGGGACAAAATAGGCACGAGCAGTACTTC; CDR3: CASSQEPGQNRHEQYF
length: 14; J: TRBJ2-5; V: TRBV6-1; D: NA; size: many; DNA: TGTGCCAGCAGGAACGGGGCCAACCAAGAGACCCAGTACTTC; CDR3: CASRNGANQETQYF
length: 14; J: TRBJ2-7; V: TRBV11-1; D: NA; size: many; DNA: TGTGCCAGCAGCTTAGAGGGCTGGGCTCGGGAGCAGTACTTC; CDR3: CASSLEGWAREQYF
length: 15; J: TRBJ1-3; V: TRBV18; D: NA; size: many; DNA: TGTGCCAGCTCCGTGGGGATCGGGACGGAGGACACCATATATTTT; CDR3: CASSVGIGTEDTIYF
length: 14; J: TRBJ1-1; V: TRBV5-1; D: TRBD1; size: once; DNA: TGCGCCAGCAGCTCTGGACAGGGAGATGCTGAAGCTTTCTTT; CDR3: CASSSGQGDAEAFF
length: 12; J: TRBJ1-2; V: TRBV20-1; D: TRBD1; size: NA; DNA: TGCAGTGCTGGCCTCACAGGGGTAGGCCACACCTTC; CDR3: CSAGLTGVGHTF